The clone carrying this T cell receptor (beta chain) has a single count. The CDR3 totals 13 residues. Germline loops: CDR1 WSHSY, CDR2 SAAADI. After removal of 2 bases from V and 8 bases from J, the junction contained 3 bases not matched to a gene. These data are taken from a study of shared clonotypes between healthy human individuals. Sequencing was performed with immunoSEQ multiplex PCR; in TCRdb, only in-frame clones are kept and a portion is missing. The data show roughly 2 million clones, around 95% seen once. The sequence derives from a man between 18 and 29 years old in good health. The specimen sequenced was naive CD4+ T cells sorted from blood. The subset: CD45RA+ positively selected. This sequence joins TRBV10-2 and TRBJ2-1; 7 nucleotides match TRBD2. CDR3 amino acids: CASSERGGHEQFF. The CDR3 DNA follows: TGCGCCAGCAGTGAGCGGGGAGGGCATGAGCAGTTCTTC.